The source of this TCR beta chain is a study of blood T cell repertoires in COVID-19. Background on the study: From the United States, Italy and Spain came samples of acute and convalescent COVID-19. In each case, the material was cDNA or gDNA derived from T cells, B-cell-depleted T cells, or PBMCs.

Authors' data handling: Using reference gene primer amplification, nucleated cell counts were estimated. Produced via immunoSEQ multiplex PCR; TCRdb's table is partial and in-frame only. Clone size and the V and J calls come from that table; the DNA yielded D and trimming. Among fewer than 300,000 clones, approximately 82% were seen once, and the ten largest hold less than 4%. Trimming removed 3 bases from V and 2 bases from J, with 19 bases in between. The CDR3 runs 17 residues. Germline values: CDR1 LGHNA, CDR2 YSLEER. Sample: peripheral blood. This chain uses TRBV4-3 with TRBJ1-2; tentative D call: TRBD1 (6 bases). The TCR originated in a woman aged 18-29 years with acute or convalescent COVID-19. The CDR3 loop reads CASSQGPQGPGNYGYTF. In nucleotides, the CDR3 is TGCGCCAGCAGCCAGGGCCCCCAGGGGCCAGGGAACTATGGCTACACCTTC.